The clone carrying this TCR beta chain was found a few times. Antigen: not known. This entry comes from a study of identical twins. Findings of the study overall: In zero-insertion analyses, partial confounding could arise from invariant MAIT and iNKT cells.

The CDR3 has 17 amino acids. V shed 2 bases and J shed 4 bases, with 18 bases lying between them. Germline CDR1 and CDR2: LGHNA and YNFKEQ. Unique molecular identifiers were present on the cDNA, which also gained a universal primer site by template switching. MiXCR was run by TCRdb on the 5' RACE reads, yielding one entry per CDR3 protein. The sample includes approximately 890,000 distinct CDR3 sequences, 12% of them seen just once. Everyone who donated was a healthy Caucasian. This sample was shared with a second study, whose subject was yellow fever vaccine responses in identical twins.

This rearrangement joins TRBV4-2 to TRBJ2-1, with a possible D match to TRBD1 (5 bases). This clonotype was sampled from a young woman in good health. Sequencing was performed on PBMCs. The CDR3 nucleotides are TGTGCCAGCAGCCAACGCCGGCAGGGTGTGACGTACAATGAGCAGTTCTTC. Protein sequence: CASSQRRQGVTYNEQFF.